Shown below are 29 T cell receptor beta chains from a single sample sequenced in a study of PD-L1 blockade in urothelial cancer. Measured with immunoSEQ multiplex PCR; TCRdb has only the in-frame clones, and not every one. In the table there are 90,000 to 120,000 clones, approximately 85% of which are singletons. The sample consisted of PBMCs, taken around atezolizumab (anti-PD-L1) treatment. The receptors stem from a man aged 50 or older with urothelial cancer.

The J gene is TRBJ1-5, the V gene TRBV28; tentative D call: TRBD1 (5 bases). CDR1 and CDR2 from the germline V gene are MDHEN and SYDVKM. Between the trimmed V and J ends, which lost 3 bases and 6 bases, there was a span of 6 bases. This CDR3 comprises 12 residues. CDR3 protein: CASSFRAQPQHF. The DNA for the CDR3 is TGTGCCAGCAGTTTCAGGGCTCAGCCCCAGCATTTT.

This clone was detected only once. The V call is TRBV5-1, the J call TRBJ1-4, with 10 bases aligning to TRBD1. The germline V gene has CDR1 SGHRS and CDR2 YFSETQ. This CDR3 spans 16 amino acids. J was trimmed by 8 bases and V by 2 bases; bases with no gene match: 9. The CDR3 loop reads CASSFRTGGSGEKLFF. CDR3 in DNA: TGCGCCAGCAGCTTCCGGACAGGGGGGAGCGGAGAAAAACTGTTTTTT. Looking up the rest from reference TRBV5-1 and TRBJ1-4 gives the full variable domain: KAGVTQTPRYLIKTRGQQVTLSCSPISGHRSVSWYQQTPGQGLQFLFEYFSETQRNKGNFPGRFSGRQFSNSRSEMNVSTLELGDSALYLCASSFRTGGSGEKLFFGSGTQLSVL.

The genes are TRBV30 and TRBJ2-5; D is perhaps TRBD1 (5 bases). V dropped 8 bases and J dropped 2 bases, with 12 bases sitting between them. The CDR3 runs 12 residues. CDR1 and CDR2 (germline): GTSNPN, SVGIG (reference sequence). CDR3 in amino acids: CANGQGQETQYF. The CDR3 DNA reads as TGTGCCAACGGACAAGGTCAAGAGACCCAGTACTTC.

This sequence joins TRBV4-2 and TRBJ2-3, with a possible D match to TRBD2 (5 bases). The germline V gene encodes CDR1 LGHNA and CDR2 YNFKEQ. The CDR3 spans 16 residues. V was cut by 4 bases and J by 0 bases, with 14 bases left in between. In DNA form, the CDR3 reads TGTGCCAGCAGCCCGTTGTGGAAGCGGAGCACAGATACGCAGTATTTT. It codes for CASSPLWKRSTDTQYF.

The V call is TRBV5-4, the J call TRBJ2-1; 11 nucleotides align to TRBD2. The CDR3 sequence is 16 residues long. Germline CDR1 and CDR2: SGHNT and YYREEE (reference sequence). Losses at the gene ends were 5 bases for V and 9 bases for J; bases not matched to a gene: 13. For the CDR3, the DNA is TGTGCCAGCAGTTCTCGGCTACTAGCGGGAGCGCGTGAGCAGTTCTTC. Encoded protein: CASSSRLLAGAREQFF.

This rearrangement joins TRBV5-4 to TRBJ1-5, with D unresolved. CDR1 SGHNT and CDR2 YYREEE come from the germline V gene (reference sequence). The CDR3 is 13 residues long. V lost 0 bases and J 4 bases, leaving 5 bases between the germline ends. CDR3 region: CASSLDENQPQHF. The CDR3 nucleotides are TGTGCCAGCAGCTTGGATGAGAATCAGCCCCAGCATTTT.

The V and J genes are TRBV6-5 and TRBJ2-5; 7 bases agree with TRBD2. The CDR3 contains 16 residues. The germline V gene has CDR1 MNHEY and CDR2 SVGAGI. After removal of 0 bases from V and 2 bases from J, the junction contained 6 bases not matched to a gene. The CDR3 nucleotides read TGTGCCAGCAGTTACTCGGCTAGCGGAGTTCAAGAGACCCAGTACTTC. Residues: CASSYSASGVQETQYF.

The chain recombines TRBV5-1 with TRBJ1-6; no definite D call. The germline CDR1 and CDR2 sequences are SGHRS and YFSETQ. The CDR3 runs 15 residues. Trimming pared 1 base from V and 5 bases from J, leaving 10 bases between. This CDR3 is CASSLTTGNNSPLHF. CDR3 nucleotides: TGCGCCAGCAGCTTGACGACTGGAAATAATTCACCCCTCCACTTT.

The chain joins TRBV7-9 to TRBJ2-1, with 7 positions matching TRBD2. CDR3 length: 17 amino acids. CDR1 and CDR2 from the germline V gene are SEHNR and FQNEAQ (reference sequence). V gave up 4 bases and J gave up 7 bases; unmatched junction bases: 16. This chain's CDR3 is CASSSSISFNGRNEQFF. In nucleotides, the CDR3 is TGTGCCAGCAGCTCGTCCATATCCTTTAACGGGAGGAATGAGCAGTTCTTC.

In its sample, this clone was seen once. The CDR3 DNA follows: TGTGCCAGCAGAGCCCGGTTCCTCCATAATGAAAAACTGTTTTTT. Encoded protein: CASRARFLHNEKLFF. V usage is TRBV7-9 and J usage is TRBJ1-4; D is unclear. This CDR3 comprises 15 residues. The V end was cut by 6 bases, the J end by 4 bases, with 15 bases between. Germline CDR1 SEHNR, CDR2 FQNEAQ (reference sequence). Complete variable domain (other parts from reference TRBV7-9 and TRBJ1-4): DTGVSQNPRHKITKRGQNVTFRCDPISEHNRLYWYRQTLGQGPEFLTYFQNEAQLEKSRLLSDRFSAERPKGSFSTLEIQRTEQGDSAMYLCASRARFLHNEKLFFGSGTQLSVL.

The chain employs TRBV28 and TRBJ2-5, with D perhaps TRBD2 (7 bases). The CDR3 is made up of 14 amino acids. Germline V lookup: CDR1 MDHEN, CDR2 SYDVKM. The V gene lost 8 bases and the J gene lost 5 bases, with 18 bases spanning the gap. In DNA form, the CDR3 reads TGTGCCAGCTGGAGGGGGGGGTCCCGGGAGACCCAGTACTTC. Residues: CASWRGGSRETQYF.

This chain connects TRBV7-2 to TRBJ2-6, with TRBD1 identical over 7 bases. V was clipped by 5 bases and J by 4 bases; unmatched bases: 11. Germline V gene data show CDR1 as SGHTA and CDR2 as FQGNSA. The CDR3 spans 17 residues. CDR3 DNA sequence: TGTGCCAGCAGCAAACAGGGGATGACGGCCGGGGCCAACGTCCTGACTTTC. Translation: CASSKQGMTAGANVLTF. The complete variable domain, with remaining parts taken from reference TRBV7-2 and TRBJ2-6, reads GAGVSQSPSNKVTEKGKDVELRCDPISGHTALYWYRQSLGQGLEFLIYFQGNSAPDKSGLPSDRFSAERTGGSVSTLTIQRTQQEDSAVYLCASSKQGMTAGANVLTFGAGSRLTVL.

This chain connects TRBV28 to TRBJ2-7; D unresolved. Trimming removed 2 bases from V and 1 base from J, with 9 bases in between. The germline CDR1 and CDR2 sequences are MDHEN and SYDVKM. CDR3 length equals 14 residues. The CDR3 loop reads CASSLVGGSYEQYF. The CDR3 coding sequence is TGTGCCAGCAGTTTAGTAGGCGGTTCCTACGAGCAGTACTTC. Combining the CDR3 with reference TRBV28 and TRBJ2-7 gives the whole variable domain DVKVTQSSRYLVKRTGEKVFLECVQDMDHENMFWYRQDPGLGLRLIYFSYDVKMKEKGDIPEGYSVSREKKERFSLILESASTNQTSMYLCASSLVGGSYEQYFGPGTRLTVT.

In its sample, this clone was seen a few times. V gene TRBV5-5 combines with J gene TRBJ1-3; the match to TRBD1 covers 7 bases. The germline V gene encodes CDR1 SGHKS and CDR2 YYEKEE (reference sequence). V gave up 4 bases and J gave up 0 bases; unmatched junction bases: 4. The CDR3 totals 15 residues. The CDR3 sequence: CASSHRTGSGNTIYF. In nucleotides, the CDR3 is TGTGCCAGCAGCCATCGGACAGGCTCTGGAAACACCATATATTTT.

V usage is TRBV5-1 and J usage is TRBJ2-7; 10 positions match TRBD2. The CDR3 runs to 16 residues. Looked up from germline, CDR1 is SGHRS and CDR2 is YFSETQ. V was clipped by 5 bases and J by 4 bases; unmatched bases: 12. The chain's CDR3 is CASSQIPSGRTYEQYF. CDR3 coding DNA: TGCGCCAGCAGTCAAATACCTAGCGGGAGAACATACGAGCAGTACTTC.

The CDR3 bases are TGTGCCAGCACCGACGTAGGGGGCAGGAGCACCGGGGAGCTGTTTTTT. Protein: CASTDVGGRSTGELFF. The rearrangement uses TRBV6-6 and TRBJ2-2, with 7 nucleotides matching TRBD1. The CDR3 runs to 16 residues. The ends lost 7 bases at V and 4 bases at J; junction bases unmatched: 12. Germline CDR1 and CDR2: MNHNY and SVGAGI (reference sequence).

The gene calls are TRBV29-1 and TRBJ1-1; 8 bases line up with TRBD1. V trimming: 6 bases; J trimming: 4 bases; junction bases outside the gene matches: 10. Per the germline V gene, CDR1 is SQVTM and CDR2 is ANQGSEA. CDR3 length equals 14 residues. As DNA, the CDR3 is TGCAGCGTGCAAGGACAGGGCCAGTCCACTGAAGCTTTCTTT. Its translation: CSVQGQGQSTEAFF.

Only one count was recorded for this clone. The J gene is TRBJ2-3, the V gene TRBV4-1; 9 bases fit TRBD2. From germline, CDR1 is MGHRA and CDR2 YSYEKL. The ends lost 0 bases at V and 4 bases at J; junction bases unmatched: 14. This CDR3 contains 19 residues. CDR3 amino acids: CASSQEGPGAGGPADTQYF. The CDR3 DNA follows: TGCGCCAGCAGCCAAGAAGGTCCTGGGGCGGGAGGGCCAGCAGATACGCAGTATTTT.

This chain uses TRBV5-6 with TRBJ2-3; 12 bases align to TRBD2. Germline V gives CDR1 SGHDT, CDR2 YYEEEE. The V and J ends lost 4 bases and 6 bases, in that order; junction bases with no gene match: 9. The CDR3 consists of 16 residues. Here the CDR3 reads CASSTTRLAGVDTQYF. The DNA for the CDR3 is TGTGCCAGCAGCACCACGCGACTAGCGGGAGTTGATACGCAGTATTTT. Full variable domain (outside the CDR3, taken from reference TRBV5-6 and TRBJ2-3): DAGVTQSPTHLIKTRGQQVTLRCSPKSGHDTVSWYQQALGQGPQFIFQYYEEEERQRGNFPDRFSGHQFPNYSSELNVNALLLGDSALYLCASSTTRLAGVDTQYFGPGTRLTVL.

This chain connects TRBV19 to TRBJ1-1; TRBD1 might be the D (5 bases). The CDR3 runs to 16 residues. Germline lookup yields CDR1 LNHDA and CDR2 SQIVND (reference sequence). Trimming removed 1 base from V and 4 bases from J, with 16 bases in between. The chain's CDR3 is CASSIANQGVSTEAFF. The DNA for the CDR3 is TGTGCCAGTAGTATAGCAAATCAGGGCGTGAGCACTGAAGCTTTCTTT.

The chain employs TRBV30 and TRBJ1-2; 8 bases fit TRBD1. The germline V gene has CDR1 GTSNPN and CDR2 SVGIG (reference sequence). The V segment lost 5 bases and the J segment 4 bases; nucleotides outside the gene matches: 9. This CDR3 comprises 14 residues. In nucleotides, the CDR3 is TGTGCCTGGTCGTCAGGGGGCCCCCCCTATGGCTACACCTTC. This sequence encodes CAWSSGGPPYGYTF.

The rearrangement links TRBV7-3 to TRBJ2-5, with D uncertain. Germline CDR1 and CDR2: SGHTA and FQGTGA. V lost 5 bases to trimming and J lost 2 bases, with 12 bases between them. The CDR3 is 14 residues long. In nucleotides, the CDR3 is TGTGCCAGCAGCCCAAACACGAAACAAGAGACCCAGTACTTC. Its translation is CASSPNTKQETQYF.

The genes are TRBV18 and TRBJ2-7; a weak D match, TRBD1 (7 bases). The CDR3 runs 15 residues. The V gene's germline CDR1 is KGHSH and CDR2 LQKENI. V was shortened by 3 bases and J by 0 bases, with 12 bases between the two germline ends. CDR3 DNA sequence: TGTGCCAGCTCACCGGGGGGACAGACCTCCTACGAGCAGTACTTC. Protein: CASSPGGQTSYEQYF.

In its sample, this clone was seen many times. The gene calls are TRBV18 and TRBJ2-1; D is ambiguous. The CDR3 is 13 residues long. V lost 3 bases and J 10 bases, leaving 13 bases between the germline ends. Germline loops: CDR1 KGHSH, CDR2 LQKENI. CDR3 sequence: CASSPAGRKEQFF. The CDR3 nucleotides are TGTGCCAGCTCACCTGCCGGCAGGAAGGAGCAGTTCTTC.

The V gene is TRBV19, the J gene TRBJ2-5; perhaps TRBD2 as D (5 bases). The CDR3 is 11 amino acids. V was shortened by 6 bases and J by 7 bases, with 9 bases between the two germline ends. Germline-derived CDR1 and CDR2 are LNHDA and SQIVND (reference sequence). CDR3 nucleotides: TGTGCCAGTAGGCTAGGAGGGACCCAGTACTTC. Translation gives CASRLGGTQYF.

The chain has TRBV5-1 and TRBJ2-7; D gene ambiguous. The CDR3 consists of 12 residues. Trimming took off 0 bases at V and 7 bases at J, with 8 bases between the two ends. Germline loops: CDR1 SGHRS, CDR2 YFSETQ. The DNA of the CDR3 is TGCGCCAGCAGCTTGGTAGCCTGGGAGCAGTACTTC. It is translated as CASSLVAWEQYF. The full variable domain, completed using reference TRBV5-1 and TRBJ2-7, is KAGVTQTPRYLIKTRGQQVTLSCSPISGHRSVSWYQQTPGQGLQFLFEYFSETQRNKGNFPGRFSGRQFSNSRSEMNVSTLELGDSALYLCASSLVAWEQYFGPGTRLTVT.

The gene calls are TRBV30 and TRBJ2-7, with a tentative D call TRBD1 (5 bases). V lost 4 bases to trimming and J lost 1 base, with 14 bases between them. Germline V gene data show CDR1 as GTSNPN and CDR2 as SVGIG (reference sequence). The CDR3 has 14 amino acids. This CDR3 is CAWTTLGPSYEQYF. The CDR3 region has the DNA TGTGCCTGGACCACCCTGGGGCCGTCCTACGAGCAGTACTTC.

V and J are TRBV13 and TRBJ2-3; D unclear. Trimming removed 5 bases at V and 4 bases at J, with 13 bases between. CDR1 is PRHDT, CDR2 FYEKMQ, per germline (reference sequence). This CDR3 is built from 14 residues. The CDR3 is CASSPRLGADTQYF. The CDR3 DNA reads as TGTGCCAGCAGCCCCCGTTTGGGCGCAGATACGCAGTATTTT.

The chain uses TRBV7-9 and TRBJ2-1; 11 positions agree with TRBD2. This CDR3 is 15 amino acids long. V was clipped by 3 bases and J by 7 bases; unmatched bases: 5. Germline CDR1 reads SEHNR; CDR2 reads FQNEAQ (reference sequence). This chain's CDR3 is CASSFTLAGENEQFF. In DNA form, the CDR3 reads TGTGCCAGCAGCTTCACACTAGCGGGAGAAAATGAGCAGTTCTTC.